A selection of T cell receptor beta chains follows, all from one sample in a study of blood T cell repertoires in COVID-19. Data came from immunoSEQ multiplex PCR; TCRdb stores just in-frame clones and leaves some out. The profile shows over 90,000 clones, 86% of them singletons. The sequencing sample was made of peripheral blood. The receptors shown here come from a woman aged 55-70 years in a cohort sampled during active or convalescent COVID-19. Each CDR3 is given with its conserved first and last residue. A D gene is named only where the DNA matches it firmly. Size is stated for part of the rows, as once, few or many counts, or as a class when the clone is expanded.

J gene: TRBJ1-4
D gene: TRBD1
V gene: TRBV19
CDR3 length: 14
clone size: -
CDR3 protein: CASRSRGSDEKLFF
CDR3 DNA: TGTGCCAGTAGAAGCAGGGGGTCTGATGAAAAACTGTTTTTT

J gene: TRBJ2-2
D gene: TRBD1
V gene: TRBV7-3
CDR3 length: 15
clone size: -
CDR3 protein: CASSLSPGGTGELFF
CDR3 DNA: TGTGCCAGCAGCTTATCGCCAGGGGGAACCGGGGAGCTGTTTTTT

J gene: TRBJ2-1
D gene: -
V gene: TRBV7-3
CDR3 length: 15
clone size: -
CDR3 protein: CASSSTVSSYNEQFF
CDR3 DNA: TGTGCCAGCAGCTCGACAGTGAGCTCCTACAATGAGCAGTTCTTC

J gene: TRBJ1-3
D gene: -
V gene: TRBV5-5
CDR3 length: 16
clone size: -
CDR3 protein: CASTWRGAPSGNTIYF
CDR3 DNA: TGTGCCAGCACCTGGAGGGGTGCGCCCTCTGGAAACACCATATATTTT

J gene: TRBJ2-7
D gene: TRBD1
V gene: TRBV7-9
CDR3 length: 16
clone size: -
CDR3 protein: CASSQSMVGQGGEQYF
CDR3 DNA: TGTGCCAGCAGCCAGTCTATGGTAGGACAGGGAGGCGAGCAGTACTTC

J gene: TRBJ2-3
D gene: -
V gene: TRBV27
CDR3 length: 20
clone size: -
CDR3 protein: CASSQTYESLPIFGTDTQYF
CDR3 DNA: TGTGCCAGCAGTCAAACCTATGAGAGCCTCCCCATTTTTGGCACAGATACGCAGTATTTT

J gene: TRBJ2-7
D gene: TRBD1
V gene: TRBV4-1
CDR3 length: 14
clone size: -
CDR3 protein: CASSQDRGTYEQYF
CDR3 DNA: TGCGCCAGCAGCCAAGACAGGGGGACCTACGAGCAGTACTTC

J gene: TRBJ1-6
D gene: -
V gene: TRBV7-9
CDR3 length: 14
clone size: -
CDR3 protein: CASSTTGSYSPLHF
CDR3 DNA: TGTGCCAGCAGCACGACAGGTTCCTATTCACCCCTCCACTTT

J gene: TRBJ1-2
D gene: -
V gene: TRBV5-1
CDR3 length: 13
clone size: -
CDR3 protein: CASSLDPGYGYTF
CDR3 DNA: TGCGCCAGCAGCTTGGACCCAGGGTATGGCTACACCTTC

J gene: TRBJ2-7
D gene: -
V gene: TRBV3-1/TRBV3-2
CDR3 length: 15
clone size: few
CDR3 protein: CASSQSRGGYYEQYF
CDR3 DNA: TGTGCCAGCAGCCAATCAAGAGGGGGTTACTACGAGCAGTACTTC

J gene: TRBJ1-2
D gene: TRBD1
V gene: TRBV19
CDR3 length: 15
clone size: -
CDR3 protein: CASSMAQGGSYGYTF
CDR3 DNA: TGTGCCAGTAGTATGGCACAGGGGGGGAGCTATGGCTACACCTTC

J gene: TRBJ2-1
D gene: -
V gene: TRBV15
CDR3 length: 17
clone size: once
CDR3 protein: CATSRDPGHLSYNEQFF
CDR3 DNA: TGTGCCACCAGCAGAGATCCGGGACACCTCTCCTACAATGAGCAGTTCTTC

J gene: TRBJ1-5
D gene: TRBD1
V gene: TRBV28
CDR3 length: 15
clone size: -
CDR3 protein: CASSSPGQGYQPQHF
CDR3 DNA: TGTGCCAGCAGTTCCCCGGGACAGGGGTATCAGCCCCAGCATTTT

J gene: TRBJ1-1
D gene: -
V gene: TRBV7-9
CDR3 length: 13
clone size: few
CDR3 protein: CATDRGGVTEAFF
CDR3 DNA: TGTGCCACCGACCGGGGAGGGGTCACTGAAGCTTTCTTT

J gene: TRBJ2-5
D gene: -
V gene: TRBV11-3
CDR3 length: 13
clone size: once
CDR3 protein: CASSLNGKETQYF
CDR3 DNA: TGTGCCAGCAGCTTAAACGGGAAAGAGACCCAGTACTTC

J gene: TRBJ1-1
D gene: TRBD1
V gene: TRBV6-5
CDR3 length: 12
clone size: once
CDR3 protein: CASRQGATEAFF
CDR3 DNA: TGTGCCAGCCGACAGGGGGCAACTGAAGCTTTCTTT

J gene: TRBJ2-3
D gene: TRBD2
V gene: TRBV4-1
CDR3 length: 17
clone size: -
CDR3 protein: CASSQDTSGVSTDTQYF
CDR3 DNA: TGCGCCAGCAGCCAAGATACTAGCGGGGTTAGCACAGATACGCAGTATTTT

J gene: TRBJ2-5
D gene: TRBD2
V gene: TRBV5-1
CDR3 length: 14
clone size: once
CDR3 protein: CASSPTSGGETQYF
CDR3 DNA: TGCGCCAGCAGCCCTACTAGCGGAGGAGAGACCCAGTACTTC

J gene: TRBJ1-6
D gene: -
V gene: TRBV7-9
CDR3 length: 14
clone size: few
CDR3 protein: CASSSQGWNSPLHF
CDR3 DNA: TGTGCCAGCAGCTCACAGGGATGGAATTCACCCCTCCACTTT

J gene: TRBJ2-7
D gene: -
V gene: TRBV5-5
CDR3 length: 14
clone size: -
CDR3 protein: CASSLHRAPREQYF
CDR3 DNA: TGTGCCAGCAGCCTCCACCGAGCACCCCGCGAGCAGTACTTC

J gene: TRBJ1-2
D gene: TRBD1
V gene: TRBV5-1
CDR3 length: 15
clone size: -
CDR3 protein: CASSSGQGANYGYTF
CDR3 DNA: TGCGCCAGCAGCTCCGGACAGGGGGCGAACTATGGCTACACCTTC

J gene: TRBJ1-1
D gene: -
V gene: TRBV7-9
CDR3 length: 15
clone size: -
CDR3 protein: CASSLRSEEDTEAFF
CDR3 DNA: TGTGCCAGCAGCTTAAGGTCGGAGGAGGACACTGAAGCTTTCTTT

J gene: TRBJ1-1
D gene: TRBD1
V gene: TRBV6-7
CDR3 length: 16
clone size: -
CDR3 protein: CASSHPGQGMNTEAFF
CDR3 DNA: TGTGCCAGCAGTCACCCGGGACAGGGGATGAACACTGAAGCTTTCTTT

J gene: TRBJ1-6
D gene: TRBD1
V gene: TRBV9
CDR3 length: 15
clone size: few
CDR3 protein: CASSTGTGDNSPLHF
CDR3 DNA: TGTGCCAGCAGCACCGGGACAGGGGACAATTCACCCCTCCACTTT

J gene: TRBJ2-5
D gene: TRBD1
V gene: TRBV5-4
CDR3 length: 14
clone size: -
CDR3 protein: CASSVTGGQETQYF
CDR3 DNA: TGTGCCAGCAGCGTCACAGGGGGTCAAGAGACCCAGTACTTC

J gene: TRBJ1-3
D gene: -
V gene: TRBV5-6
CDR3 length: 17
clone size: -
CDR3 protein: CASSFIRPRTDGNTIYF
CDR3 DNA: TGTGCCAGCAGCTTTATTCGACCACGCACAGATGGAAACACCATATATTTT

J gene: TRBJ2-3
D gene: -
V gene: TRBV28
CDR3 length: 15
clone size: -
CDR3 protein: CASTPALGGADTQYF
CDR3 DNA: TGTGCCAGCACACCGGCCCTAGGGGGGGCAGATACGCAGTATTTT

J gene: TRBJ2-7
D gene: TRBD1
V gene: TRBV7-6
CDR3 length: 16
clone size: -
CDR3 protein: CASSLDTGGAPYEQYF
CDR3 DNA: TGTGCCAGCAGCTTAGATACAGGGGGCGCGCCCTACGAGCAGTACTTC

J gene: TRBJ2-1
D gene: TRBD1
V gene: TRBV6-4
CDR3 length: 16
clone size: -
CDR3 protein: CASSDSGGTGYNEQFF
CDR3 DNA: TGTGCCAGCAGTGACTCAGGGGGCACGGGTTACAATGAGCAGTTCTTC